This T cell receptor beta chain was documented in a study of identical twins. This clonotype was observed a few times. One entry per CDR3 protein, called by TCRdb with MiXCR from the 5' RACE reads. Of some 270,000 distinct CDR3 sequences listed, about 8% are singletons. This sample was shared with a second study, whose subject was yellow fever vaccine responses in identical twins.

Sequencing input: CD8+ T cells sorted from blood. The sequence was collected from a woman younger than 30 in good health.

The CDR3 protein is CASSPAPNSPLHF. CDR3 in DNA: TGTGCCAGTAGCCCCGCGCCCAATTCACCCCTCCACTTT. The chain carries TRBV19 and TRBJ1-6; D gene unclear. The germline V gene has CDR1 LNHDA and CDR2 SQIVND (reference sequence). This CDR3 is built from 13 residues. V was cut by 6 bases and J by 7 bases, with 10 bases left in between.